The T cell receptor beta chain under discussion was sequenced for a study of shared clonotypes between healthy human individuals. Regarding the study as a whole: Four donors held about 5.1% of naive CD4 clonotypes in common. The four-donor shared clonotypes exceeded non-shared clonotypes in generation probability, with non-shared ones scoring lower.

Generated by immunoSEQ multiplex PCR, the TCRdb table keeps only in-frame clones and is missing some. The table records a few hundred thousand clones, 60% to 80% of them present only once. There are 15 residues in the CDR3. J lost 5 bases, V lost 1 base, and 4 bases had no gene match. Germline CDR1 MNHNS, CDR2 SASEGT. With regard to this clone: Its specificity is unknown.

The sample consisted of memory CD4+ T cells sorted from blood. Subset reported: CD45RA-negative fraction. The clonotype originates from a man aged 25 to 40 in good health. J is TRBJ2-1 and V is TRBV6-1; 8 bases fit TRBD2. Written as DNA, the CDR3 is TGTGCCAGCAGTGAAGTAGCGGGAAGAAACAATGAGCAGTTCTTC. It codes for CASSEVAGRNNEQFF.